This TCR beta chain originates from a study of cytomegalovirus exposure and HLA in healthy donors. The wider study: Earlier results showed roughly 120 million unique TCR beta sequences derived from some 180 million T cells.

In the case of this clone: Its cognate antigen is unknown.

Primers: 60 Vbeta forward and 13 Jbeta reverse. Profiled with immunoSEQ multiplex PCR; TCRdb holds only in-frame clones, not every one. The profile shows some 100,000 clones, 65% to 80% of them singletons. Whole-study results and caveats: Rarity held for most TCR sequences, but there were some public TCRs that occurred in many donors. In vitro checks showed that a few CMV-associated chains really do target CMV antigens. The likely explanation for a cluster of highly shared sequence variants was sequencing artifact.

The CDR3 totals 14 residues. Germline CDR1 reads ENHRY; CDR2 reads SYGVKD. After removal of 6 bases from V and 8 bases from J, the junction contained 6 bases not matched to a gene. Sequenced material: PBMCs. The receptor was derived from a woman aged 45-59 years in good health and CMV-seropositive. The genes are TRBV10-3 and TRBJ2-1; 11 bases fit TRBD2. CDR3 residues: CAISFSGGADEQFF. DNA of the CDR3: TGTGCCATCAGCTTTAGCGGGGGGGCCGATGAGCAGTTCTTC.